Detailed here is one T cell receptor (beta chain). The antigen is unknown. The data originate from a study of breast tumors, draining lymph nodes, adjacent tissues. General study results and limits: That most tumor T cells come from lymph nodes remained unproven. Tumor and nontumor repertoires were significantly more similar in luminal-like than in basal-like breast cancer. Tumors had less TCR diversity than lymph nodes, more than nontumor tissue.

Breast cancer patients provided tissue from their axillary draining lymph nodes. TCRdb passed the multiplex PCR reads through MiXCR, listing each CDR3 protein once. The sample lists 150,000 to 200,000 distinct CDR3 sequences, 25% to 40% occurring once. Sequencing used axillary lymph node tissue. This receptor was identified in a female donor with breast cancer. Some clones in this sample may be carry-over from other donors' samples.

The CDR3 DNA follows: TGTGCCAGCAGGCCCAGGGTACACCAGCCCCAGCATTTT. This sequence encodes CASRPRVHQPQHF. This chain uses TRBV6-1 with TRBJ1-5; TRBD1 is a possible D gene (5 bases). Trimming cost V 6 bases and J 7 bases, with 13 bases left between them. Per germline, CDR1 MNHNS and CDR2 SASEGT. The CDR3 totals 13 residues.